This is a list of T cell receptor beta chains from one sample in a study of cytomegalovirus exposure and HLA in healthy donors. Here immunoSEQ multiplex PCR was the method, and the copy in TCRdb shows in-frame clones only, minus some. Here the sample spans about 160,000 clones, just under 80% being singletons. The source material was PBMCs. The receptors come from a man between 25 and 39 years old in good health and CMV-seronegative. The conserved cysteine and the conserved F or W are not part of the CDR3 here. The size field is filled for only some rows; it gives once, few, many or a size class.

j_call clone_size v_call cdr3_aa
TRBJ1-1 NA TRBV10-1 ASSEQANTEAF
TRBJ1-1 NA TRBV30 AWSPDRVDFMNTEAF
TRBJ2-7 NA TRBV28 ASSLGTSGLQY
TRBJ1-3 NA TRBV18 ASSPLGQGEDGNTIY
TRBJ2-1 NA TRBV28 ASGGTENNEQF
TRBJ2-1 NA TRBV28 ASSLSGQGSYNEQF
TRBJ2-7 NA TRBV6-5 ASSLRDRDSEQY
TRBJ2-7 NA TRBV7-2 ASSQSGNREQY
TRBJ2-2 few TRBV7-2 ASSPRTSGDTGELF
TRBJ2-1 NA TRBV5-6 ASSLGSSYNEQF
TRBJ2-7 NA TRBV11-2 ASSLNAGGSYEQY
TRBJ2-7 NA TRBV6-5 ASSSERRGASYEQY
TRBJ2-5 once TRBV21-1 ASSPGQLQETQY
TRBJ2-3 NA TRBV4-3 ASSQEGGPGTGGTDTQY
TRBJ1-6 few TRBV28 ASSLRGSYNSPLH
TRBJ1-2 few TRBV29-1 SVGQGYGYT
TRBJ1-1 NA TRBV7-2 ASSWRQGAHTEAF
TRBJ1-2 NA TRBV6-5 ASSSFTGNYGYT
TRBJ2-7 once TRBV30 AWSPGSGPYEQY
TRBJ1-4 NA TRBV4-3 ASSQDSGTGHEKLF
TRBJ2-3 NA TRBV10-2 ASSDQASYTQY
TRBJ1-4 NA TRBV6-5 ASSYEDRSNEKLF